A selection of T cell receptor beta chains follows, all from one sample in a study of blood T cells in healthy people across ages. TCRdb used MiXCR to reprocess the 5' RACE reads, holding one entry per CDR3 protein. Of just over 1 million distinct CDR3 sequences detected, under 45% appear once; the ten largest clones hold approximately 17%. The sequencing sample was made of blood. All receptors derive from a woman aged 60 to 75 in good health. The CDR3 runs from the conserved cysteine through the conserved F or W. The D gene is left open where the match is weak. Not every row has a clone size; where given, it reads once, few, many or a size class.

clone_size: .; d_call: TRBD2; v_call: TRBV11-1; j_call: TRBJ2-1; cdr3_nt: TGTGCCAGCAGCTTTATCAGCCCGGCTAGCGGGAGGTTTGTGAGCTCCTACAATGAGCAGTTCTTC; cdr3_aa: CASSFISPASGRFVSSYNEQFF
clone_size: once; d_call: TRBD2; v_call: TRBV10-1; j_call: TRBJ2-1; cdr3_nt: TGCGCCAGCCGCGGGACGGCGGGAGTCTACAATGAGCAGTTCTTC; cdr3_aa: CASRGTAGVYNEQFF
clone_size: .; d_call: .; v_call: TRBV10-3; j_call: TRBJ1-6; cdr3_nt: TGTGTCATCAGTCGGGACGGTAATTCACCCCTCCACTTT; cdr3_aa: CVISRDGNSPLHF
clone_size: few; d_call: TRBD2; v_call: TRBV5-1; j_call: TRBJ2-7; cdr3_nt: TGCGCCAGCAGCTCGGGACTAGCCCGGGAACGCTACGAGCAGTACTTC; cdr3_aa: CASSSGLARERYEQYF
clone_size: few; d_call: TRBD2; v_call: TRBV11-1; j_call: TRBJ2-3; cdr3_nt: TGTGCCAGCAGACCGAGACTAGCGGGAGTGGGCACAGATACGCAGTATTTT; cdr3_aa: CASRPRLAGVGTDTQYF
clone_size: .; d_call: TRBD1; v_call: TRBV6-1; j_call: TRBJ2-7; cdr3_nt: TGTGCCAGCAGGTCAGGGGGTACCTACGAGCAGTACTTC; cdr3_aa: CASRSGGTYEQYF
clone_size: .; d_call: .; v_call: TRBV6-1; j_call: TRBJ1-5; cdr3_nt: TGTGCCAGCAGTGAAGCGACCGTGGGTGGGAATCAGCCCCAGCATTTT; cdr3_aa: CASSEATVGGNQPQHF
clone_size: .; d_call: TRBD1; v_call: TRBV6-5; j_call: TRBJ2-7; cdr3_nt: TGTGCCAGCAGTTACTCGACGGGGGCAGGGGGCCTAGATGCGCAGTACTTC; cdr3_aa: CASSYSTGAGGLDAQYF
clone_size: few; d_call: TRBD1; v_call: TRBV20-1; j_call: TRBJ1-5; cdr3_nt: TGCAGTGCTAGCGAGACAGGGGGCCCGAATCAGCCCCAGCATTTT; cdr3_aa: CSASETGGPNQPQHF
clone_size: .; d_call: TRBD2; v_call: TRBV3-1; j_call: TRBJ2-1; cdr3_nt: TGTGCCAGCAGCCCAATAGCGGGAGGGATCAACAATGAGCAGTTCTTC; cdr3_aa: CASSPIAGGINNEQFF
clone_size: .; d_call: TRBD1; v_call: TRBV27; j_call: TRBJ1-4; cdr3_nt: TGTGCCAGCAGTGGGGGGACAGGGCGCATTCCAACTAATGAAAAACTGTTTTTT; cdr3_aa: CASSGGTGRIPTNEKLFF
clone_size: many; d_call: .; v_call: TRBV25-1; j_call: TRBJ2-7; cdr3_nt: TGTGCCAGCAGTGATAAGACAGGGAGGTACGAGCAGTACTTC; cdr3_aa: CASSDKTGRYEQYF